What follows are 7 T cell receptor beta chains derived from one specimen sequenced in a study of blood T cell repertoires in COVID-19 (dated by TCRdb to about 2020). Library method: the immunoSEQ multiplex PCR assay. The table comes from immuneACCESS by way of TCRdb, which keeps in-frame sequences with V and J called. Part of the clones is missing from these tables; in studies checked, under half for an unresolved V gene and the rest for unknown reasons. For this sample the table gives about 400,000 clones, of which roughly 88% were detected only once. The top ten constitute roughly 2% of the sample. Source material: PBMCs or T cells enriched from blood (not recorded which). Source of these receptors: a woman aged 40 to 49 with acute COVID-19.

The chain employs TRBV7-2 and TRBJ2-7; 9 bases map to TRBD1. This CDR3 is built from 16 residues. With 5 bases clipped from V and 2 bases from J, the junction kept 10 bases outside the gene matches. Germline CDR1 is SGHTA and CDR2 is FQGNSA. CDR3 residues: CASSPKVGTGTYEQYF. Here the CDR3 DNA reads TGTGCCAGCAGCCCCAAGGTTGGGACAGGGACCTACGAGCAGTACTTC.

The chain employs TRBV9 and TRBJ2-1; possibly TRBD2 for D (6 bases). The CDR3 loop spans 16 amino acids. From germline, CDR1 is SGDLS and CDR2 YYNGEE. Deletions cut 0 bases from V and 5 bases from J, with 15 bases between. CDR3 protein: CASSVGGNYLNNEQFF. The CDR3 DNA reads as TGTGCCAGCAGCGTAGGCGGGAACTATCTGAACAATGAGCAGTTCTTC.

Concerning this clone itself: Other DNA sequences in this sample translate to the same CDR3. V gene TRBV5-6 combines with J gene TRBJ2-7, with TRBD1 identical over 9 bases. The V segment lost 4 bases and the J segment 2 bases; nucleotides outside the gene matches: 4. There are 14 residues in the CDR3. Germline values: CDR1 SGHDT, CDR2 YYEEEE. CDR3 protein: CASSLGQGAYEQYF. In DNA, the CDR3 is TGTGCCAGCAGCCTGGGACAGGGCGCCTACGAGCAGTACTTC.

V and J are TRBV5-1 and TRBJ2-3; 8 bases map to TRBD1. Germline CDR1 reads SGHRS; CDR2 reads YFSETQ. CDR3 length: 16 residues. After removal of 4 bases from V and 3 bases from J, the junction contained 10 bases not matched to a gene. Here the CDR3 reads CASSRERQGNTDTQYF. The CDR3, as DNA: TGCGCCAGCAGCCGTGAAAGACAGGGGAATACAGATACGCAGTATTTT.

The V gene is TRBV7-2, the J gene TRBJ2-3, with 12 bases aligning to TRBD2. The V and J ends lost 2 bases and 2 bases, in that order; junction bases with no gene match: 5. The CDR3 spans 17 residues. Looked up from germline, CDR1 is SGHTA and CDR2 is FQGNSA. The CDR3 sequence: CASSLWASGGATDTQYF. DNA for the CDR3: TGTGCCAGCAGCTTATGGGCTAGCGGGGGGGCCACAGATACGCAGTATTTT.

The V and J genes are TRBV2 and TRBJ1-5; D remains unclear. Germline CDR1 SNHLY, CDR2 FYNNEI. V was cut by 6 bases and J by 6 bases, with 15 bases left in between. The CDR3 extends over 14 amino acids. As DNA, the CDR3 is TGTGCCAGCAGCCAGGCGGGGATCACTCAGCCCCAGCATTTT. Protein sequence: CASSQAGITQPQHF.

The rearrangement links TRBV11-2 to TRBJ2-1, with 8 bases fitting TRBD2. V lost 1 base, J lost 2 bases, and 7 bases stayed unmatched. CDR3 size: 17 residues. The germline CDR1 and CDR2 sequences are SGHAT and FQNNGV. The CDR3, as DNA: TGTGCCAGCAGCTTAGGTATACGGGGGGGCGCCTACAATGAGCAGTTCTTC. Amino acid sequence: CASSLGIRGGAYNEQFF. The full variable domain, with the rest looked up from reference TRBV11-2 and TRBJ2-1, is EAGVAQSPRYKIIEKRQSVAFWCNPISGHATLYWYQQILGQGPKLLIQFQNNGVVDDSQLPKDRFSAERLKGVDSTLKIQPAKLEDSAVYLCASSLGIRGGAYNEQFFGPGTRLTVL.